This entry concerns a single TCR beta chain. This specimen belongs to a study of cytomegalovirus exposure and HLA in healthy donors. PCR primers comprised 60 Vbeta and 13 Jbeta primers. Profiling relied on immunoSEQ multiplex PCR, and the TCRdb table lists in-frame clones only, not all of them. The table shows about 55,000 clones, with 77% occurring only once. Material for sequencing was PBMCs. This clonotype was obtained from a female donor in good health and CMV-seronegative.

The CDR3 DNA reads TGTGCCAGCAGCTTCCACAGGGATTCGGGGGAGCTGTTTTTT. The encoded protein is CASSFHRDSGELFF. J is TRBJ2-2 and V is TRBV7-3; maybe TRBD1 (6 bases). This CDR3 has 14 amino acids. The V end lost 3 bases, the J end lost 8 bases, and 13 bases lay between the germline ends. CDR1 is SGHTA and CDR2 is FQGTGA in the germline V gene. Based on the CDR3 plus reference TRBV7-3 and TRBJ2-2, the full variable domain is GAGVSQTPSNKVTEKGKYVELRCDPISGHTALYWYRQSLGQGPEFLIYFQGTGAADDSGLPNDRFFAVRPEGSVSTLKIQRTERGDSAVYLCASSFHRDSGELFFGEGSRLTVL.